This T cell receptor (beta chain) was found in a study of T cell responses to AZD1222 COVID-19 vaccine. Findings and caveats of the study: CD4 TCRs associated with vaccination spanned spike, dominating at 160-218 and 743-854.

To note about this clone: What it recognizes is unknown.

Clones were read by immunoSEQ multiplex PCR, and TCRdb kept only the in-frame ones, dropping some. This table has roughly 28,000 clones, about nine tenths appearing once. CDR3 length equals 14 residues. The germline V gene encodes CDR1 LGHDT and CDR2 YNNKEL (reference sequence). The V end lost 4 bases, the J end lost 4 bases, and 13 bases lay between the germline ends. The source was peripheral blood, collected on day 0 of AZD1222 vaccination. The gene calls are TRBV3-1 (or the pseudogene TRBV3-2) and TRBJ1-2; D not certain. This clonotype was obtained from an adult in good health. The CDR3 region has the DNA TGTGCCAGCAGCCCCGGCGCCGGTACCTATGGCTACACCTTC. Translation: CASSPGAGTYGYTF.